This T cell receptor beta chain was documented in a study of molecular identifiers for immune sequencing clone quantification. Overall study: Replicate RNA came from 20,000 or 100,000 naive CD8 cells and was split five ways, and four parts were sequenced.

Bulk libraries came from a prior protocol with listed TCR primers. TCRdb processed the PCR reads anew with MiXCR; each CDR3 protein has one entry. The top ten hold roughly 0.85% of the sample, which has 550,000 to 750,000 distinct CDR3 sequences, approximately 20% seen once. This CDR3 is built from 18 residues. V shed 4 bases and J 2 bases; nucleotides not matched to a gene: 10. The V gene's germline CDR1 is SGHRS and CDR2 YFSETQ. Sample: naive CD8+ T cells from blood, with Jurkat cell RNA spiked in. Sample subset: FACS-sorted CD8+CD4-CCR7+CD45RA+ naive T cells. The clonotype originates from a human donor in good health. Some libraries in this study had Jurkat cell RNA spiked in. This chain uses TRBV5-1 with TRBJ2-2, with TRBD2 matching over 11 bases. The CDR3 sequence is CASSPMTSGIINTGELFF. CDR3 coding DNA: TGCGCCAGCAGCCCGATGACTAGCGGGATTATCAACACCGGGGAGCTGTTTTTT.